These 5 T cell receptor beta chains came from one sample sequenced in a study of tumor-infiltrating lymphocytes in primary liver carcinoma (dated by TCRdb to 2016 to 2017). Without any cell sorting, total RNA and DNA were extracted together from about 19-30 mg of bulk tissue using the AllPrep DNA/RNA mini kit. The instrument given in TCRdb is Illumina HiSeq 2500. Starting from roughly 540 ng total RNA, TCRbeta-specific cDNA was produced by reverse transcription with a constant-region primer and ProtoScript II reverse transcriptase. TCRbeta libraries were built with three nested multiplex PCR rounds, a slightly modified ARM-PCR procedure. Multiplex TRBV1-TRBV30 forward primers and a Cbeta reverse primer were used in the first two PCR rounds, each of which was run for around 9 cycles. TCRdb redid the processing of the public reads, applying fastp at Q25 and MiXCR, and retained in-frame beta chains. Rows matching on CDR3 protein sequence are summarized as one entry with the most common DNA and genes. Recorded for this sample are about 64,000 distinct CDR3 sequences; approximately 74% of them occurred a single time. Around 44% of the sample is held by the ten biggest clonotypes.

Sequencing used liver tumor tissue from sampling region 4. Reading the label with the study, this specimen's cell subset or site is: tumor region T4, right-lateral pole. These receptors were taken from a man aged 35 to 55 with primary liver carcinoma and hepatitis B virus infection.

This clonotype occurred a few times. A much more abundant neighbour one base away suggests this may be a read error. This chain links TRBV5-1 with TRBJ1-1; maybe TRBD1 (6 bases). This CDR3 comprises 15 residues. V was shortened by 4 bases and J by 5 bases, with 18 bases between the two germline ends. CDR1 and CDR2 (germline): SGHRS, YFSETQ. CDR3 in DNA: TGCGCCAGCAGCGTAAACAGGGTGGCGGAGACTGAAGCTTTCTTT. It is translated as CASSVNRVAETEAFF.

As for this clonotype: The missing conserved phenylalanine or tryptophan at the end of this CDR3 makes a read error likely. The chain links TRBV6-5 to TRBJ2-1, with D perhaps matching TRBD2 (6 bases). The CDR3 runs to 17 residues. V lost 6 bases and J 7 bases, leaving 25 bases between the germline ends. The germline V gene has CDR1 MNHEY and CDR2 SVGAGI. The CDR3 protein is CASSLWFRGGLRNEQFS. For the CDR3, the DNA is TGTGCCAGCAGCCTGTGGTTTCGGGGTGGACTAAGAAATGAGCAGTTCTCC.

The genes are TRBV11-1 and TRBJ2-1; a possible D gene is TRBD2 (6 bases). The CDR3 spans 19 residues. V was cut by 5 bases and J by 7 bases, with 30 bases left in between. The germline CDR1 and CDR2 sequences are SGHAT and FQDESV (reference sequence). CDR3 residues: CASSIGGTVKSHIRNEQFF. The CDR3 DNA follows: TGTGCCAGCAGCATAGGCGGGACTGTCAAATCTCATATCAGGAATGAGCAGTTCTTC.

On this clonotype: Because the CDR3 is missing its conserved closing phenylalanine or tryptophan, this is likely a read error. No DNA is shown, since the ends of the CDR3 on it are uncertain; the CDR3 is the one TCRdb lists. This chain joins TRBV4-1 and TRBJ2-7. Germline V gene lookup returns CDR1 MGHRA and CDR2 YSYEKL. With termini counted, the CDR3 has 13 amino acids. The CDR3 here is CASSPGRWYEQHL.

Comment on this clonotype: One end of the junction does not line up with germline, which may come from a read error. This chain joins TRBV4-2 and TRBJ1-5; maybe TRBD1 (5 bases). Germline assignment: CDR1 LGHNA and CDR2 YNFKEQ. The CDR3 is 15 residues long. In DNA, the CDR3 is TGTTCCAGCAGCCAAGCGGGGGAAAGCAATCAGCCCCAGCATTTT. Protein: CSSSQAGESNQPQHF.